This TCR beta chain was documented in a study of shared clonotypes between healthy human individuals. Study-wide results and limits: Four donors shared about 5% of their naive CD4 clonotypes.

Germline V gene data show CDR1 as SGHVS and CDR2 as FNYEAQ. The CDR3 is 15 amino acids. V was cut by 5 bases and J by 6 bases, with 17 bases left in between. Sorted-subset replicate PCR reactions contained roughly 200 ng DNA, corresponding to some 30,000 T cell genomes. Sequencing was performed with immunoSEQ multiplex PCR; in TCRdb, only in-frame clones are kept and a portion is missing. The profile covers 2 million to 2.5 million clones, with over 85% appearing a single time and approximately 0.36% taken by the ten largest. Notes on this clone: Its cognate antigen is unknown.

The chain is built from TRBV7-6 and TRBJ2-1; tentative D call: TRBD1 (6 bases). The sequence was obtained from a man aged 18 to 30 in good health. Some clones in this sample may be carry-over from other donors' samples. Sequences were obtained from naive CD4+ T cells from PBMCs. The subset denotes: CD45RA+ positively selected. The CDR3 protein is CASSKIVGAGNEQFF. CDR3 coding DNA: TGTGCCAGCAGCAAAATAGTGGGGGCTGGCAATGAGCAGTTCTTC. The variable domain in full, with the rest retrieved from reference TRBV7-6 and TRBJ2-1, is GAGVSQSPRYKVTKRGQDVALRCDPISGHVSLYWYRQALGQGPEFLTYFNYEAQQDKSGLPNDRFSAERPEGSISTLTIQRTEQRDSAMYRCASSKIVGAGNEQFFGPGTRLTVL.